The 7 T cell receptor beta chains below come from one sample, sequenced in a study of cytomegalovirus exposure and HLA in healthy donors. This PCR relied on a set of 60 Vbeta primers and 13 Jbeta primers. Sequencing used immunoSEQ multiplex PCR; TCRdb keeps in-frame clones, though not all of them. Among 190,000 or so clones listed, around 86% were seen once. Input material: PBMCs. All receptors come from a man between 45 and 60 years old in good health and CMV-seronegative.

A note on this clone: This specimen includes other DNA sequences encoding the same CDR3. This chain links TRBV18 with TRBJ2-5; no reliable D call. This CDR3 has 13 residues. Germline values: CDR1 KGHSH, CDR2 LQKENI. Trimming shortened V by 3 bases and J by 2 bases, and 7 bases separated the two germline ends. CDR3 in DNA: TGTGCCAGCTCACCCCGAGGTCAAGAGACCCAGTACTTC. Its protein is CASSPRGQETQYF.

The chain employs TRBV19 and TRBJ1-3; 8 bases fit TRBD1. With V trimmed by 5 bases and J by 4 bases, 19 bases remained unmatched. The germline V gene encodes CDR1 LNHDA and CDR2 SQIVND (reference sequence). CDR3 size: 19 residues. CDR3 nucleotide sequence: TGTGCCAGTAGTCGGACAGGGCCCACCTCTCTGTCGACGGGAAACACCATATATTTT. Translating it yields CASSRTGPTSLSTGNTIYF.

The chain employs TRBV27 and TRBJ2-3, with 8 nucleotides matching TRBD1. Germline CDR1 MNHEY, CDR2 SMNVEV (reference sequence). V lost 5 bases, J lost 5 bases, and 15 bases stayed unmatched. The CDR3 is 17 amino acids. CDR3 in amino acids: CASSTSLNRGSVDTQYF. CDR3 bases: TGTGCCAGCAGTACCAGTTTAAACAGGGGGTCGGTAGATACGCAGTATTTT.

This chain joins TRBV29-1 and TRBJ2-3; D ambiguous. Trimming removed 8 bases from V and 1 base from J, with 16 bases in between. CDR1 is SQVTM, CDR2 ANQGSEA, per germline. The CDR3 is made up of 14 amino acids. CDR3 region: CSIPFAIGTDTQYF. The CDR3 nucleotides are TGCAGCATCCCGTTTGCGATCGGCACAGATACGCAGTATTTT.

About this clone itself: An end of the junction differs from the germline gene, which may be a read error. The chain couples TRBV7-9 to TRBJ1-4; 9 bases match TRBD1. CDR1 is SEHNR and CDR2 is FQNEAQ in the germline V gene (reference sequence). The CDR3 is 14 amino acids. CDR3 region: CSSSLGGGQGELFF. CDR3 bases: TGTTCCAGCAGCTTAGGGGGGGGACAGGGTGAACTGTTTTTT.

This sequence joins TRBV5-4 and TRBJ1-6, with D tentatively TRBD1 (5 bases). Trimming pared 4 bases from V and 6 bases from J, leaving 14 bases between. The CDR3 contains 15 residues. CDR1 and CDR2 from the germline V gene are SGHNT and YYREEE (reference sequence). CDR3 sequence reads: CASSPSRASNSPLHF. CDR3 in DNA: TGTGCCAGCAGCCCATCCAGGGCCTCTAATTCACCCCTCCACTTT.

This rearrangement joins TRBV6-6 to TRBJ2-7; possibly TRBD1 for D (6 bases). Trimming pared 2 bases from V and 4 bases from J, leaving 6 bases between. The CDR3 sequence is 12 residues long. CDR1 is MNHNY, CDR2 SVGAGI, per germline (reference sequence). CDR3 coding DNA: TGTGCCAGCAGTTACCAGGGGTACGAGCAGTACTTC. It codes for CASSYQGYEQYF.